This TCR beta chain emerged from a study of blood T cell repertoires in COVID-19. Sequenced by immunoSEQ multiplex PCR; TCRdb stores in-frame clones only, minus some. Of 99,000 or so clones in the sample, about 86% were seen once. This CDR3 contains 13 residues. The germline V gene has CDR1 MGHDK and CDR2 SYGVNS. Between the trimmed V and J ends, which lost 5 bases and 4 bases, there was a span of 11 bases. The chain uses TRBV25-1 and TRBJ1-2, with D maybe TRBD1 (6 bases). The TCR originated in a man aged 80 or over with acute or convalescent COVID-19. The sample was peripheral blood. Here the CDR3 reads CASSHDRFYGYTF. DNA of the CDR3: TGTGCCAGCAGTCATGACAGGTTCTATGGCTACACCTTC.